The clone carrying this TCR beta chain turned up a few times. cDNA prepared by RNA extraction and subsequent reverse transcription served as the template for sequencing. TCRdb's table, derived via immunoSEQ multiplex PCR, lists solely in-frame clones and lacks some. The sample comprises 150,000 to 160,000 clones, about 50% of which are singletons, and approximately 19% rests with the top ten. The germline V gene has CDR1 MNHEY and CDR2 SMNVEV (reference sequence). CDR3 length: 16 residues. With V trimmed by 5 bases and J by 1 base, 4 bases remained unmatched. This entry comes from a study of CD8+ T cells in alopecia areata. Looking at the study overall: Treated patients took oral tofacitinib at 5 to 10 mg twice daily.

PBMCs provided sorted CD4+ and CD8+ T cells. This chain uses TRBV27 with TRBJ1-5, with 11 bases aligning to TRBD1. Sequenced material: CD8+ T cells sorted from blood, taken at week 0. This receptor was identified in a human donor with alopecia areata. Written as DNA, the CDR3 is TGTGCCAGCAGTCCCAGGACAGGGGGCAGCAATCAGCCCCAGCATTTT. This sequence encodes CASSPRTGGSNQPQHF.